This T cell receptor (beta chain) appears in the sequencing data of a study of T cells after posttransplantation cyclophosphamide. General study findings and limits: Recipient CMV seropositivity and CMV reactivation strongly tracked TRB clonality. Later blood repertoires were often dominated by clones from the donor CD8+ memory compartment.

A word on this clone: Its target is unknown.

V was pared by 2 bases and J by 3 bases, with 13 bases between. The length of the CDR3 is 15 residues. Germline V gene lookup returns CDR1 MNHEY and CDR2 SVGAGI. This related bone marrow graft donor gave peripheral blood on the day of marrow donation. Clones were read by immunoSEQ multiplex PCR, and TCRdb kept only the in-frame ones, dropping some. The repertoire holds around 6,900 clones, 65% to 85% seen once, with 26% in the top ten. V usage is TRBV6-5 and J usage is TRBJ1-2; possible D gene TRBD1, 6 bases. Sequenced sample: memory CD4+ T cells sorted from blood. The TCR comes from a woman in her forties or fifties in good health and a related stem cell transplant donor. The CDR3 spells CASSYRNRVYYGYTF. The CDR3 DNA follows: TGTGCCAGCAGTTACCGAAACAGGGTGTACTATGGCTACACCTTC.